This T cell receptor (beta chain) was identified during a study of cytomegalovirus exposure and HLA in healthy donors. As concerns this clone: Antigen specificity is unknown.

Notes on the study in general: Later analysis identified 16,000 or so TCR beta sequences associated with HLA alleles, using a false discovery rate threshold of 0.05. With later analysis, a missense DCLRE1C variant became linked to TCR beta V- and J-gene trimming. The study designated about 160 TCR beta chains cytomegalovirus-associated.

This CDR3 has 16 residues. V shed 0 bases and J 2 bases; nucleotides not matched to a gene: 4. The germline V gene encodes CDR1 LNHDA and CDR2 SQIVND (reference sequence). The PCR ran on 60 Vbeta and 13 Jbeta primers. Method: immunoSEQ multiplex PCR; TCRdb's copy keeps in-frame clones and lacks some. This repertoire comprises 38,000 or so clones; its ten largest clones make up more than 5%. This receptor was taken from a man aged 25-45 years in good health and CMV-seronegative. Sequencing was done on a sample of PBMCs. The V call is TRBV19, the J call TRBJ2-7; 10 nucleotides agree with TRBD2. The CDR3 protein is CASSIDRTSGTYEQYF. DNA of the CDR3: TGTGCCAGTAGTATAGATCGGACTAGCGGAACCTACGAGCAGTACTTC.